A selection of T cell receptor beta chains follows, all from one sample in a study of blood T cells in healthy people across ages. Via MiXCR, TCRdb re-called the 5' RACE reads, giving one row per CDR3 protein. The sample has fewer than 800,000 distinct CDR3 sequences; 20% to 25% are singletons. A further study also used this sample, focusing on T cells of mothers and their children.

The sequenced material came from blood. The source is a boy younger than 18 in good health. The CDR3 runs from the conserved cysteine through the conserved F or W. The D gene is left open where the match is weak. Part of the rows lack a size; the others show once, few, many or a class for expanded clones.

J gene: TRBJ2-5
V gene: TRBV29-1
D gene: TRBD1
clone size: few
CDR3 DNA: TGCAGCGTTGAACGGGCGGGACAGGGCTCAGAGACCCAGTACTTC
CDR3 protein: CSVERAGQGSETQYF

J gene: TRBJ2-7
V gene: TRBV18
D gene: -
clone size: -
CDR3 DNA: TGTGCCAGCTCACCAATGACGGACGAGCAGTACTTC
CDR3 protein: CASSPMTDEQYF

J gene: TRBJ2-5
V gene: TRBV7-3
D gene: TRBD2
clone size: -
CDR3 DNA: TGTGCCAGCAGCCAAGTTGGCGGGGGCCAAGAGACCCAGTACTTC
CDR3 protein: CASSQVGGGQETQYF

J gene: TRBJ2-1
V gene: TRBV14
D gene: TRBD2
clone size: few
CDR3 DNA: TGTGCCAGCAGCCAAGATTGGCTAGCGGGAGTGGATGAGCAGTTCTTC
CDR3 protein: CASSQDWLAGVDEQFF

J gene: TRBJ2-7
V gene: TRBV29-1
D gene: TRBD2
clone size: -
CDR3 DNA: TGCAGCGTTCCTGAGGGGACTAGCGGGGGGGCATGGGACGAGCAGTACTTC
CDR3 protein: CSVPEGTSGGAWDEQYF

J gene: TRBJ2-5
V gene: TRBV20-1
D gene: -
clone size: -
CDR3 DNA: TGCAGTGCCATCCCTGACCCGCTGGAAACCACGGAGACCCAGTACTTC
CDR3 protein: CSAIPDPLETTETQYF

J gene: TRBJ2-7
V gene: TRBV3-1
D gene: -
clone size: -
CDR3 DNA: TGTGCCAGCAGCCAAACGACCGACTACGAGCAGTACTTC
CDR3 protein: CASSQTTDYEQYF

J gene: TRBJ2-1
V gene: TRBV12-5
D gene: TRBD1
clone size: -
CDR3 DNA: TGTGCTAGTGGGAGGGACAGGGGGCTTTGGGATGAGCAGTTCTTC
CDR3 protein: CASGRDRGLWDEQFF

J gene: TRBJ1-1
V gene: TRBV24-1
D gene: -
clone size: few
CDR3 DNA: TGTGCCACCAGTGTCGGGGACTTTCCGAACACTGAAGCTTTCTTT
CDR3 protein: CATSVGDFPNTEAFF

J gene: TRBJ2-5
V gene: TRBV6-5
D gene: -
clone size: few
CDR3 DNA: TGTGCCAGCAGCTACGTGGGGACCCAAGAGACCCAGTACTTC
CDR3 protein: CASSYVGTQETQYF

J gene: TRBJ2-3
V gene: TRBV2
D gene: TRBD2
clone size: few
CDR3 DNA: TGTGCCAGCAGTGAACGGTTTATAGCGGGTAGCACAGATACGCAGTATTTT
CDR3 protein: CASSERFIAGSTDTQYF

J gene: TRBJ2-7
V gene: TRBV7-9
D gene: -
clone size: -
CDR3 DNA: TGTGCCAGCAGCTCGCCCCCTCGTTACGAGCAGTACTTC
CDR3 protein: CASSSPPRYEQYF

J gene: TRBJ2-5
V gene: TRBV4-1
D gene: -
clone size: few
CDR3 DNA: TGCGCCAGCAGCCAAGAATGGTCGATCCAAGAGACCCAGTACTTC
CDR3 protein: CASSQEWSIQETQYF

J gene: TRBJ2-4
V gene: TRBV20-1
D gene: TRBD1
clone size: few
CDR3 DNA: TGCAGTGCGCACTGGACAGGGAGAGCCAAAAACATTCAGTACTTC
CDR3 protein: CSAHWTGRAKNIQYF

J gene: TRBJ2-1
V gene: TRBV11-3
D gene: -
clone size: -
CDR3 DNA: TGTGCCAGCAGCCCCGGTCTTTCTAGCGCGTTTTCCTACAATGAGCAGTTCTTC
CDR3 protein: CASSPGLSSAFSYNEQFF

J gene: TRBJ2-2
V gene: TRBV29-1
D gene: -
clone size: few
CDR3 DNA: TGCAGCGTTGGTTCCGGGGATCACGAGGAGCTGTTTTTT
CDR3 protein: CSVGSGDHEELFF

J gene: TRBJ2-7
V gene: TRBV12-5
D gene: -
clone size: -
CDR3 DNA: TGTGCTAGTGGTTTGGATAGGGCTTACGAGCAGTACTTC
CDR3 protein: CASGLDRAYEQYF

J gene: TRBJ2-1
V gene: TRBV29-1
D gene: -
clone size: -
CDR3 DNA: TGCAGCGTTCCCTCCCGCGGTAGCAACAATGAGCAGTTCTTC
CDR3 protein: CSVPSRGSNNEQFF

J gene: TRBJ2-3
V gene: TRBV9
D gene: TRBD2
clone size: -
CDR3 DNA: TGTGCCAGCACCTCAACCGGGACTAACACAGATACGCAGTATTTT
CDR3 protein: CASTSTGTNTDTQYF

J gene: TRBJ2-2
V gene: TRBV12-3/TRBV12-4
D gene: TRBD2
clone size: -
CDR3 DNA: TGTGCCAGCAGTTCTAAACTAGCGGTCCCCGGGGAGCTGTTTTTT
CDR3 protein: CASSSKLAVPGELFF

J gene: TRBJ2-3
V gene: TRBV2
D gene: -
clone size: -
CDR3 DNA: TGTGCCAGCAGCGAAGAGGCGCGGAGTTCGCAGTATTTT
CDR3 protein: CASSEEARSSQYF

J gene: TRBJ2-3
V gene: TRBV7-9
D gene: -
clone size: -
CDR3 DNA: TGTGCCAGCAGCTGGGCAGCGGCCAGCACAGATACGCAGTATTTT
CDR3 protein: CASSWAAASTDTQYF

J gene: TRBJ2-7
V gene: TRBV28
D gene: -
clone size: -
CDR3 DNA: TGTGCCAGCAGTTCCCCCACGCGGCCGGGTGACTACGAGCAGTACTTC
CDR3 protein: CASSSPTRPGDYEQYF

J gene: TRBJ2-3
V gene: TRBV29-1
D gene: -
clone size: -
CDR3 DNA: TGCAGCGTTGGAGGGACGGTAGATACGCAGTATTTT
CDR3 protein: CSVGGTVDTQYF